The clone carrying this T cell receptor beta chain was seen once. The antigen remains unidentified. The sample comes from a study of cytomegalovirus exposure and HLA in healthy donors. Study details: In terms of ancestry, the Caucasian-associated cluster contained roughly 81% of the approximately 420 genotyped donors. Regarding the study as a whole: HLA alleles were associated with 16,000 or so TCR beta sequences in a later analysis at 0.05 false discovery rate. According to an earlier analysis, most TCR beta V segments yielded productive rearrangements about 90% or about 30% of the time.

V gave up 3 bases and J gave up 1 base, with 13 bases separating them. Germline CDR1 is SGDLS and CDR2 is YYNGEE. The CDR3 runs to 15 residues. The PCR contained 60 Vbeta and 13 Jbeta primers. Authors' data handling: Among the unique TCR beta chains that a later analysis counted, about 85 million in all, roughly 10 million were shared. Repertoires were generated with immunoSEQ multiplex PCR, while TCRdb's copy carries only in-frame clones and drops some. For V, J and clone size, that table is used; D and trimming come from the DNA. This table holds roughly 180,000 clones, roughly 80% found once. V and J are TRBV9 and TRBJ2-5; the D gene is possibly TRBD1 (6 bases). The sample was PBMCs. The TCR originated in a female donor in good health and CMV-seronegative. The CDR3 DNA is TGTGCCAGCAGCGCTGTTTGGGGGCCCCAAGAGACCCAGTACTTC. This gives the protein CASSAVWGPQETQYF. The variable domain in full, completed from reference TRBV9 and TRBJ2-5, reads DSGVTQTPKHLITATGQRVTLRCSPRSGDLSVYWYQQSLDQGLQFLIQYYNGEERAKGNILERFSAQQFPDLHSELNLSSLELGDSALYFCASSAVWGPQETQYFGPGTRLLVL.